The rows below give T cell receptor beta chains drawn from one sample of a study of T cell responses to AZD1222 COVID-19 vaccine. Method: immunoSEQ multiplex PCR; TCRdb's copy keeps in-frame clones and lacks some. The repertoire holds 150,000 to 200,000 clones, with roughly 92% as singletons. This material consisted of peripheral blood, taken 28 days after the second dose of the MenACWY control vaccine. The source is an adult who received the MenACWY meningococcal vaccine as a control. Both conserved end residues are part of each CDR3. D genes are given only for firm matches. The size of a clone is reported for some rows only, either as once, few or many, or as a class for expanded clones.

d_call: TRBD1; cdr3_length: 16; clone_size: NA; v_call: TRBV9; j_call: TRBJ2-2; cdr3_nt: TGTGCCAGCAGCACAACCGCGGACAGGGCTACCGGGGAGCTGTTTTTT; cdr3_aa: CASSTTADRATGELFF
d_call: NA; cdr3_length: 12; clone_size: NA; v_call: TRBV19; j_call: TRBJ1-2; cdr3_nt: TGTGCCAGCGTGAGAGGGATCTATGGCTACACCTTC; cdr3_aa: CASVRGIYGYTF
d_call: NA; cdr3_length: 14; clone_size: NA; v_call: TRBV19; j_call: TRBJ1-5; cdr3_nt: TGTGCCAGTAGTATTAAGAGGGGTAATCAGCCCCAGCATTTT; cdr3_aa: CASSIKRGNQPQHF
d_call: NA; cdr3_length: 16; clone_size: once; v_call: TRBV6-2/TRBV6-3; j_call: TRBJ1-5; cdr3_nt: TGTGCCAGCAGTTACTCGATCGTAGGGCCCAATCAGCCCCAGCATTTT; cdr3_aa: CASSYSIVGPNQPQHF
d_call: NA; cdr3_length: 14; clone_size: NA; v_call: TRBV3-1/TRBV3-2; j_call: TRBJ1-2; cdr3_nt: TGTGCCAGCAGCCAAGGACGGACTAACTATGGCTACACCTTC; cdr3_aa: CASSQGRTNYGYTF
d_call: TRBD1; cdr3_length: 15; clone_size: NA; v_call: TRBV3-1/TRBV3-2; j_call: TRBJ1-1; cdr3_nt: TGTGCCAGCAGCCGCCTGGGACAGGGAGAGACTGAAGCTTTCTTT; cdr3_aa: CASSRLGQGETEAFF
d_call: TRBD1; cdr3_length: 14; clone_size: NA; v_call: TRBV28; j_call: TRBJ1-1; cdr3_nt: TGTGCCAGCAGTTTAGACAGGGGCGGGACTGAAGCTTTCTTT; cdr3_aa: CASSLDRGGTEAFF
d_call: TRBD1; cdr3_length: 18; clone_size: NA; v_call: TRBV5-8; j_call: TRBJ1-1; cdr3_nt: TGTGCCAGCAGCTTGGGGGACAGGGGCACCTTTATGAACACTGAAGCTTTCTTT; cdr3_aa: CASSLGDRGTFMNTEAFF
d_call: NA; cdr3_length: 13; clone_size: NA; v_call: TRBV11-3; j_call: TRBJ1-4; cdr3_nt: TGTGCCAGTGGGGTCACGAGGGGTGAAAAACTGTTTTTT; cdr3_aa: CASGVTRGEKLFF
d_call: TRBD2; cdr3_length: 15; clone_size: NA; v_call: TRBV11-3; j_call: TRBJ2-1; cdr3_nt: TGTGCCAGCACCACCACCAGCGGGAGGGCCGATGAGCAGTTCTTC; cdr3_aa: CASTTTSGRADEQFF
d_call: NA; cdr3_length: 13; clone_size: NA; v_call: TRBV6-1; j_call: TRBJ1-2; cdr3_nt: TGTGCCAGCAGTGATAGAAGGACGGATGGCTACACCTTC; cdr3_aa: CASSDRRTDGYTF
d_call: NA; cdr3_length: 16; clone_size: NA; v_call: TRBV18; j_call: TRBJ2-1; cdr3_nt: TGTGCCAGCTCCCCAGCCATTAGTCGATCACCTAATGAGCAGTTCTTC; cdr3_aa: CASSPAISRSPNEQFF
d_call: TRBD2; cdr3_length: 15; clone_size: NA; v_call: TRBV7-3; j_call: TRBJ2-7; cdr3_nt: TGTGCCAGCAGCTGGGCTAGCGGGACGTCCTACGAGCAGTACTTC; cdr3_aa: CASSWASGTSYEQYF
d_call: NA; cdr3_length: 12; clone_size: NA; v_call: TRBV18; j_call: TRBJ2-7; cdr3_nt: TGTGCCAGCTCACCTCAGATGGGCGAGCAGTACTTC; cdr3_aa: CASSPQMGEQYF
d_call: NA; cdr3_length: 17; clone_size: once; v_call: TRBV6-2/TRBV6-3; j_call: TRBJ1-5; cdr3_nt: TGTGCCAGCAGTTACCTATTGACTGGAGCCGACAATCAGCCCCAGCATTTT; cdr3_aa: CASSYLLTGADNQPQHF
d_call: NA; cdr3_length: 14; clone_size: NA; v_call: TRBV5-5; j_call: TRBJ1-4; cdr3_nt: TGTGCCAGCAGCCCCGGGGGCCCGGGCGAAAAACTGTTTTTT; cdr3_aa: CASSPGGPGEKLFF
d_call: NA; cdr3_length: 14; clone_size: NA; v_call: TRBV27; j_call: TRBJ2-3; cdr3_nt: TGTGCCAGCAGTGGGGGCCTAGCGGTTGATACGCAGTATTTT; cdr3_aa: CASSGGLAVDTQYF
d_call: TRBD2; cdr3_length: 15; clone_size: NA; v_call: TRBV11-3; j_call: TRBJ2-7; cdr3_nt: TGTGCCAGCAGCTTAGAGGTGGGAGGGGAGTACGAGCAGTACTTC; cdr3_aa: CASSLEVGGEYEQYF